This T cell receptor (beta chain) was recovered during a study of T cells in Graves' hyperthyroidism and ophthalmopathy. Study-wide context: Upon initial diagnosis and before any treatment, peripheral blood was collected. Findings and caveats of the study: Before onset, ophthalmopathy was predicted by the model a median 6.5 months earlier. The authors' 13 V-J model separated ophthalmopathy from stable hyperthyroidism.

This clonotype was seen many times. Its matching antigen is unknown. Patients aged 18 to 65 had newly diagnosed hyperthyroidism of under 2 months' duration. Germline values: CDR1 GTSNPN, CDR2 SVGIG (reference sequence). The CDR3 totals 13 residues. Trimming shortened V by 4 bases and J by 3 bases, and 9 bases separated the two germline ends. Amplification yielded TCR beta CDR3 regions, with RNA transcripts as the source. A set of HTBI primers served as the primers for a first-round RT-PCR of the TCR CDR3. MiXCR was run by TCRdb on the multiplex PCR reads, yielding one entry per CDR3 protein. The sample consists of a few hundred thousand distinct CDR3 sequences, more than 11% of them appearing once.

The sequence was collected from a woman between 25 and 40 years old with Graves' hyperthyroidism that later progressed to Graves' ophthalmopathy. This chain links TRBV30 with TRBJ2-2; no reliable D call. The sequenced sample consisted of blood. The CDR3 is CAWKSTYTGELFF. The CDR3 DNA reads TGTGCCTGGAAATCAACCTACACCGGGGAGCTGTTTTTT. The entire variable domain, with the rest obtained from reference TRBV30 and TRBJ2-2, is as follows: SQTIHQWPATLVQPVGSPLSLECTVEGTSNPNLYWYRQAAGRGLQLLFYSVGIGQISSEVPQNLSASRPQDRQFILSSKKLLLSDSGFYLCAWKSTYTGELFFGEGSRLTVL.